The clone carrying this T cell receptor beta chain was observed a few times. No antigen is known for it. The data originate from a study of beta chain features in type 1 diabetes. General observations from the study: Among all four CD4+ subsets, Type 1 diabetes patients had TCRB CDR3s that were moderately but significantly shorter. Type 1 diabetes patients had fewer VDJ junction insertions and more deletions.

Isolated RNA was reverse transcribed in full, so expressed TCRB transcripts were sequenced. Naive, central memory and regulatory T cell samples averaged about 3.57 million reads. Measured with immunoSEQ multiplex PCR; TCRdb has only the in-frame clones, and not every one. Of 300,000 to 400,000 clones in the sample, roughly a tenth were seen once. V lost 4 bases to trimming and J lost 0 bases, with 8 bases between them. The CDR3 consists of 14 residues. Germline CDR1 is SGDLS and CDR2 is YYNGEE. This rearrangement joins TRBV9 to TRBJ1-5; tentatively, D is TRBD1 (6 bases). The sequence derives from a man between 25 and 39 years old with type 1 diabetes. The sequencing sample was made of central memory CD4+ T cells from blood. The CDR3 reads CASSPGVSNQPQHF. DNA for the CDR3: TGTGCCAGCAGCCCAGGGGTTAGCAATCAGCCCCAGCATTTT.